The source of this TCR beta chain is a study of blood T cell repertoires in COVID-19. Germline values: CDR1 LGHNA, CDR2 YSLEER. V was clipped by 4 bases and J by 2 bases, with 16 bases between them. The CDR3 length is 16 residues. In the original workflow: Amplified reference gene primers provided the basis for estimating nucleated cell counts. Clones were sequenced by immunoSEQ multiplex PCR, and TCRdb holds only the in-frame ones, with some missing. V and J calls and clone size are those listed in that table; D and trimming were worked out from the DNA. Found here are around 110,000 clones, roughly four fifths of them singletons; the top ten hold over 6%.

The chain recombines TRBV4-3 with TRBJ2-3; perhaps TRBD2 as D (6 bases). The receptor's source is a man in his sixties or seventies with active or convalescent COVID-19. The sample comprised peripheral blood. Here the CDR3 reads CASSPHTSSDTDTQYF. The CDR3 coding sequence is TGCGCCAGCAGCCCCCACACTAGCAGCGACACAGATACGCAGTATTTT.